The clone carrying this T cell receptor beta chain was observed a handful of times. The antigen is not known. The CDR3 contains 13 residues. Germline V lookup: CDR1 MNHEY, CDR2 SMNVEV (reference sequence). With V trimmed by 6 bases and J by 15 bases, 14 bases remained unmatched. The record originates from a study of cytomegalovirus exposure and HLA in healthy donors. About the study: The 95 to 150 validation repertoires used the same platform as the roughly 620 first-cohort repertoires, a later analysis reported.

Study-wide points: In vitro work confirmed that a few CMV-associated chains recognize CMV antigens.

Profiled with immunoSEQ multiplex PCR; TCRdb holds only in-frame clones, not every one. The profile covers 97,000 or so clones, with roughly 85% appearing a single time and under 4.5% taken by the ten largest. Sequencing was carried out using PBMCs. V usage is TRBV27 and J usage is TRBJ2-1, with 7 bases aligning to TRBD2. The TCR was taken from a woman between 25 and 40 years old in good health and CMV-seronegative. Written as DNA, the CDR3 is TGTGCCAGCAGCTCGAGGCAGGTAGCGGGTACGTTCTTC. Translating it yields CASSSRQVAGTFF.